This TCR beta chain was observed in a study of blood T cell repertoires in COVID-19. Overall study: Sites in the United States, Italy and Spain provided acute and convalescent COVID-19 samples. T cells, B-cell-depleted T cells, or PBMCs supplied cDNA or gDNA.

Per the original data handling: By means of reference gene primer amplification, nucleated cell counts were estimated. The protocol was immunoSEQ multiplex PCR, while the TCRdb copy is restricted to in-frame clones and leaves out a portion. V and J calls plus clone size are reproduced from that table; the DNA served to infer D and trimming. This table holds a few hundred thousand clones, 84% found once. The sequence came from a human donor in a cohort sampled during active COVID-19. The sample consisted of peripheral blood.

The CDR3 protein is CASSYLTGWDEQYF. Here the CDR3 DNA reads TGTGCCAGCAGTTACTTGACAGGGTGGGACGAGCAGTACTTC. This chain joins TRBV6-2 or TRBV6-3 and TRBJ2-7, with 7 bases identical to TRBD1. The CDR3 extends over 14 amino acids. J was trimmed by 5 bases and V by 1 base; bases with no gene match: 5. CDR1 and CDR2 (germline): MNHEY, SVGEGT.